A single sample gave rise to the 20 T cell receptor beta chains below, sequenced in a study of cytotoxic CD8 clonotypes in ibrutinib-treated CLL. The protocol was immunoSEQ multiplex PCR, while the TCRdb copy is restricted to in-frame clones and leaves out a portion. Of about 180,000 clones in the sample, about four fifths were seen once. The specimen comprised PBMCs, sampled after 24 months of ibrutinib treatment. Receptors were obtained from a human donor with chronic lymphocytic leukemia.

This rearrangement joins TRBV21-1 to TRBJ2-2; TRBD1, as called in the table, went unchecked against the DNA. TRBV21-1 is assigned pseudogene status. This CDR3 is built from 13 residues. CDR3 bases: TGTGCCAGCAGCTGGGGGCTGGCCGGGGAGCTGTTTTTT. Its translation is CASSWGLAGELFF.

This chain joins TRBV29-1 and TRBJ2-7; no definite D call. Trimming removed 2 bases from V and 2 bases from J, with 7 bases in between. The CDR3 totals 12 residues. Germline V lookup: CDR1 SQVTM, CDR2 ANQGSEA. CDR3 sequence reads: CSVERQPYEQYF. Written as DNA, the CDR3 is TGCAGCGTTGAAAGGCAGCCCTACGAGCAGTACTTC.

This rearrangement joins TRBV18 to TRBJ2-3, with TRBD2 identical over 8 bases. J gave up 2 bases and V 1 base, and 2 bases lay outside the gene matches. Germline V gene lookup returns CDR1 KGHSH and CDR2 LQKENI. This CDR3 has 15 amino acids. Written as DNA, the CDR3 is TGTGCCAGCTCACCACAGCGGGGGCCCACAGATACGCAGTATTTT. It translates to CASSPQRGPTDTQYF.

In the case of this clone: The junction shows a germline mismatch at one end, possibly a read error. The chain joins TRBV10-3 to TRBJ1-2, with a weak D call TRBD1 (5 bases). The CDR3 is 13 amino acids. Germline assignment: CDR1 ENHRY and CDR2 SYGVKD. The DNA for the CDR3 is TGTGCCATCAGTGAGCCAGGGCCCTATCGCTACACCTTC. Translated: CAISEPGPYRYTF.

V gene TRBV19 combines with J gene TRBJ2-2, with a possible D match to TRBD2 (6 bases). Germline lookup yields CDR1 LNHDA and CDR2 SQIVND (reference sequence). The V end lost 6 bases, the J end lost 9 bases, and 8 bases lay between the germline ends. The CDR3 runs 11 residues. The CDR3 DNA is TGTGCCAGTAGGGGGGGTAGGGAGCTGTTTTTT. Translating it yields CASRGGRELFF.

The chain employs TRBV11-1 and TRBJ2-7; 11 bases are shared with TRBD2. V was pared by 3 bases and J by 5 bases, with 3 bases of the junction left unmatched. Germline V CDR1 and CDR2: SGHAT, FQDESV (reference sequence). This CDR3 is built from 14 residues. The CDR3: CASSFTSGSNEQYF. The CDR3 DNA reads TGTGCCAGCAGCTTCACTAGCGGGAGCAACGAGCAGTACTTC.

The gene calls are TRBV6-6 and TRBJ2-7; 10 positions agree with TRBD2. Trimming at V came to 6 bases and at J to 5 bases, leaving 7 bases not matched to a gene. The germline V gene has CDR1 MNHNY and CDR2 SVGAGI (reference sequence). The CDR3 runs 14 residues. CDR3 sequence: CASSSGLAGDEQYF. CDR3 bases: TGTGCCAGCAGCTCTGGGCTAGCGGGGGACGAGCAGTACTTC.

The chain joins TRBV7-8 to TRBJ2-3; TRBD2 matches at 15 bases. Germline assignment: CDR1 SGHVS and CDR2 FQNEAQ. This CDR3 region has 16 residues. The V gene end was trimmed by 5 bases and the J gene end by 8 bases; junction bases not matched to a gene: 8. CDR3 coding DNA: TGTGCCAGCAGCCCAAGGACTAGCGGGGGGGATGTTACGCAGTATTTT. Protein sequence: CASSPRTSGGDVTQYF.

The J gene is TRBJ2-1, the V gene TRBV7-2, with no clear D. This CDR3 has 12 residues. Trimming pared 1 base from V and 9 bases from J, leaving 7 bases between. Looked up from germline, CDR1 is SGHTA and CDR2 is FQGNSA. CDR3 region: CASSLDPREQFF. In DNA form, the CDR3 reads TGTGCCAGCAGCTTAGACCCCCGTGAGCAGTTCTTC.

This clone was seen once. This chain joins TRBV4-1 and TRBJ1-2; TRBD1 agrees at 7 bases. This CDR3 has 15 residues. In germline, CDR1 is MGHRA, CDR2 YSYEKL. The junction had 3 bases not matched to a gene; V was cut back by 2 bases and J by 0 bases. The CDR3 region has the DNA TGCGCCAGCAGCCAAACGGGACAGACTAACTATGGCTACACCTTC. Translation: CASSQTGQTNYGYTF.

The rearrangement uses TRBV7-9 and TRBJ1-4; 8 positions match TRBD1. The trim removed 7 bases at V and 11 bases at J, leaving 18 bases unmatched. Germline V gene lookup returns CDR1 SEHNR and CDR2 FQNEAQ (reference sequence). The CDR3 spans 16 residues. CDR3 loop: CASTRTGMSLSEKLFF. Written as DNA, the CDR3 is TGTGCCAGCACCAGGACAGGGATGAGTCTCAGCGAGAAACTGTTTTTT. The variable domain in full, completed from reference TRBV7-9 and TRBJ1-4, reads DTGVSQNPRHKITKRGQNVTFRCDPISEHNRLYWYRQTLGQGPEFLTYFQNEAQLEKSRLLSDRFSAERPKGSFSTLEIQRTEQGDSAMYLCASTRTGMSLSEKLFFGSGTQLSVL.

The chain combines TRBV27 with TRBJ1-2, with 11 nucleotides matching TRBD1. CDR1 and CDR2 (germline): MNHEY, SMNVEV (reference sequence). There are 16 residues in the CDR3. The ends lost 5 bases at V and 4 bases at J; junction bases unmatched: 9. As DNA, the CDR3 is TGTGCCAGCAGTGCCGTCGGGACAGGGGGTCGCTATGGCTACACCTTC. It is translated as CASSAVGTGGRYGYTF.

The chain uses TRBV2 and TRBJ1-1, with D perhaps matching TRBD1 (5 bases). V lost 6 bases and J lost 11, with 19 bases in between. The CDR3 totals 13 residues. Per the germline V gene, CDR1 is SNHLY and CDR2 is FYNNEI. The CDR3 protein is CASRGKWGSLAFF. CDR3 nucleotides: TGTGCCAGCAGGGGGAAATGGGGGAGTTTGGCTTTCTTT. Based on the CDR3 plus reference TRBV2 and TRBJ1-1, the full variable domain is EPEVTQTPSHQVTQMGQEVILRCVPISNHLYFYWYRQILGQKVEFLVSFYNNEISEKSEIFDDQFSVERPDGSNFTLKIRSTKLEDSAMYFCASRGKWGSLAFFGQGTRLTVV.

The genes are TRBV18 and TRBJ2-5, with TRBD2 matching 12 bases. J gave up 2 bases and V 6 bases, and 4 bases lay outside the gene matches. The CDR3 length is 15 residues. Germline V gives CDR1 KGHSH, CDR2 LQKENI. DNA of the CDR3: TGTGCCAGCTCCAGGACTAGCGGGGCTCAAGAGACCCAGTACTTC. It codes for CASSRTSGAQETQYF.

To note about this clone: An end of the junction differs from the germline gene, which may be a read error. This sequence joins TRBV7-7 and TRBJ2-7; TRBD1 might be the D (6 bases). Per the germline V gene, CDR1 is SSHAT and CDR2 is FNYEAQ (reference sequence). The CDR3 length is 15 residues. CDR3 in amino acids: CASSLEQGTSYEQYF. The DNA for the CDR3 is TGTGCTAGCAGCTTAGAGCAGGGGACCTCCTACGAGCAGTACTTC.

This rearrangement joins TRBV10-1 to TRBJ2-1, with 12 bases fitting TRBD2. Per germline, CDR1 WNHNN and CDR2 SYGVQD (reference sequence). The CDR3 contains 15 residues. The V segment lost 5 bases and the J segment 9 bases; nucleotides outside the gene matches: 8. CDR3 bases: TGCGCCAGCAGTCCCCTAGCGGGGGGGCGCGGTGAGCAGTTCTTC. It encodes CASSPLAGGRGEQFF.

This clone showed up just a few times. The chain is built from TRBV21-1 and TRBJ1-5; the table assigns TRBD1, which was not confirmed against the DNA. TRBV21-1 is flagged as a pseudogene. The CDR3 runs to 12 residues. CDR3 coding DNA: TGTGCCAGCAAGGACAGGGAGGAGCCCCAGCATTTT. Translating gives CASKDREEPQHF.

The CDR3 sequence is CASSMDGSYEQYF. Written as DNA, the CDR3 is TGTGCCAGTAGTATGGACGGGTCCTACGAGCAGTACTTC. This chain uses TRBV19 with TRBJ2-7; D gene uncertain. The CDR3 length is 13 residues. V was cut by 3 bases and J by 1 base, with 7 bases left in between. Germline lookup yields CDR1 LNHDA and CDR2 SQIVND (reference sequence).

The chain joins TRBV9 to TRBJ2-1, with 9 bases fitting TRBD2. The CDR3 is made up of 13 amino acids. V gave up 4 bases and J gave up 8 bases; unmatched junction bases: 4. CDR1 is SGDLS and CDR2 is YYNGEE in the germline V gene. The CDR3 sequence is CASSPRTSDEQFF. The CDR3 nucleotides are TGTGCCAGCAGCCCGAGGACTAGCGATGAGCAGTTCTTC.

In DNA form, the CDR3 reads TGTGCCTGGTCCTCACCCCCGGGACAGGGGACCTACGAGCAGTACTTC. It translates to CAWSSPPGQGTYEQYF. The chain has TRBV30 and TRBJ2-7, with 10 positions matching TRBD1. J was trimmed by 2 bases and V by 5 bases; bases with no gene match: 12. The V gene's germline CDR1 is GTSNPN and CDR2 SVGIG (reference sequence). The CDR3 runs 16 residues.